This entry lists 13 T cell receptor beta chains sequenced from one sample in a study of T cell repertoires in cytomegalovirus infection. MiXCR, applied by TCRdb to the reads, yields one record per CDR3 protein. The sample lists 450,000 to 550,000 distinct CDR3 sequences, about 17% occurring once. The source material was CD8+ T cells from PBMCs. Receptor source: a human donor in good health (CMV status not recorded). Some clones in this sample may be carry-over from other donors' samples.

The rearrangement links TRBV13 to TRBJ2-5; possible D gene TRBD2, 5 bases. The CDR3 totals 14 residues. Germline V lookup: CDR1 PRHDT, CDR2 FYEKMQ (reference sequence). With 5 bases removed from V and 2 bases from J, the gap between germline ends came to 12 bases. CDR3 DNA: TGTGCCAGCAGCACCCGCTCGGGGCAAGAGACCCAGTACTTC. The encoded protein is CASSTRSGQETQYF.

In its sample, this clonotype was seen a few times. The CDR3 reads CASSPTGRSLYNEQFF. In DNA form, the CDR3 reads TGTGCCAGCAGCCCAACGGGACGGTCCCTCTACAATGAGCAGTTCTTC. V and J are TRBV7-9 and TRBJ2-1; D may correspond to TRBD1 or TRBD2 (5 bases each). This CDR3 is built from 16 residues. Germline V lookup: CDR1 SEHNR, CDR2 FQNEAQ (reference sequence). The ends were cut back, 5 bases at V and 3 bases at J, with 17 bases in the middle.

V gene TRBV20-1 combines with J gene TRBJ2-7; TRBD2 matches 9 bases. The V gene end was trimmed by 6 bases and the J gene end by 2 bases; junction bases not matched to a gene: 8. Germline CDR1 is DFQATT and CDR2 is SNEGSKA (reference sequence). This CDR3 has 14 residues. The CDR3 reads CSAPTSGLAYEQYF. CDR3 in DNA: TGCAGTGCGCCCACTAGCGGGCTTGCCTACGAGCAGTACTTC.

Note on this clonotype: This may come from a read error, since a much larger clone is one base off. The conserved final phenylalanine or tryptophan is absent from the CDR3, which likely points to a read error. The J gene is TRBJ2-7, the V gene TRBV7-6, with D tentatively TRBD1 (6 bases). The CDR3 contains 16 residues. V gave up 4 bases and J gave up 5 bases, with 21 bases separating them. The germline gives CDR1 SGHVS, CDR2 FNYEAQ. CDR3 nucleotides: TGTGCCAGCAGCTCCTCCTTGACAGGCGGCTTTGACGAGCAGTACTTA. Protein: CASSSSLTGGFDEQYL.

A few counts support this clonotype. The V gene is TRBV29-1, the J gene TRBJ1-2, with D possibly TRBD1 on 6 matching bases. V was trimmed by 4 bases and J by 4 bases, leaving 13 bases between them. Per germline, CDR1 SQVTM and CDR2 ANQGSEA. This CDR3 spans 13 amino acids. CDR3 region: CSVAGDSTYGYTF. The CDR3 region has the DNA TGCAGCGTTGCAGGGGACTCTACCTATGGCTACACCTTC.

This clonotype has a handful of counts. The chain uses TRBV28 and TRBJ1-2; no definite D call. The CDR3 spans 12 residues. V gave up 3 bases and J gave up 2 bases, with 4 bases separating them. The germline V gene has CDR1 MDHEN and CDR2 SYDVKM. The CDR3 sequence: CASSFGNYGYTF. CDR3 sequence (DNA): TGTGCCAGCAGTTTTGGGAACTATGGCTACACCTTC.

The CDR3 loop is CASNTGRDEQYF. In DNA, the CDR3 is TGTGCCAGCAACACAGGGCGGGACGAGCAGTACTTC. J is TRBJ2-7 and V is TRBV6-6; the D gene is possibly TRBD1 (6 bases). Trimming took 7 bases from V and 5 from J, leaving 12 bases between them. Germline CDR1 and CDR2: MNHNY and SVGAGI (reference sequence). The CDR3 runs to 12 residues.

At least ten counts were recorded for this clonotype. The rearrangement joins TRBV6-5 to TRBJ1-1; D is ambiguous. V was pared by 7 bases and J by 1 base, with 10 bases between. The CDR3 has 13 amino acids. Germline lookup yields CDR1 MNHEY and CDR2 SVGAGI. This CDR3 reads CASTLSTNTEAFF. DNA for the CDR3: TGTGCCAGCACCCTGTCGACGAACACTGAAGCTTTCTTT.

This clonotype was recorded at least ten times. The chain has TRBV7-3 and TRBJ2-4, with no clear D. Per germline, CDR1 SGHTA and CDR2 FQGTGA. The V gene lost 5 bases and the J gene lost 0 bases, with 14 bases spanning the gap. There are 16 residues in the CDR3. As DNA, the CDR3 is TGTGCCAGCAGCCCCCGTTCCGGGTTAGCCAAAAACATTCAGTACTTC. It translates to CASSPRSGLAKNIQYF.

The chain employs TRBV5-6 and TRBJ2-1; 7 nucleotides match TRBD2. The CDR3 covers 15 residues. Germline values: CDR1 SGHDT, CDR2 YYEEEE. V was clipped by 2 bases and J by 6 bases; unmatched bases: 8. The CDR3 DNA sequence: TGTGCCAGCAGCTTTGTCGAGGGAGGGGCCAATGAGCAGTTCTTC. Its translation is CASSFVEGGANEQFF.

The sample holds a few counts of this clonotype. The V and J genes are TRBV20-1 and TRBJ2-7; TRBD1 matches at 8 bases. The CDR3 has 14 residues. After removal of 3 bases from V and 12 bases from J, the junction contained 16 bases not matched to a gene. The germline gives CDR1 DFQATT, CDR2 SNEGSKA (reference sequence). The CDR3 DNA reads TGCAGTGCTAGCCGAGACAGGGGCCCCTTGAGTGCGTACTTC. The encoded protein is CSASRDRGPLSAYF.

Ten or more counts support this clonotype. This sequence joins TRBV28 and TRBJ1-2; weak D call: TRBD1 (5 bases). CDR3 length: 17 amino acids. Germline CDR1 reads MDHEN; CDR2 reads SYDVKM. V gave up 1 base and J gave up 2 bases, with 17 bases separating them. The CDR3 here is CASSLFTRGEGNYGYTF. In DNA, the CDR3 is TGTGCCAGCAGTTTATTCACAAGGGGAGAGGGGAACTATGGCTACACCTTC.

In this sample, this clonotype turned up many times. The V and J genes are TRBV20-1 and TRBJ2-1; D might be TRBD1 (5 bases). In germline, CDR1 is DFQATT, CDR2 SNEGSKA (reference sequence). V shed 6 bases and J shed 4 bases, with 16 bases lying between them. The CDR3 has 14 amino acids. The CDR3 spells CSAKRAGWYNEQFF. The CDR3 nucleotides are TGCAGTGCCAAAAGGGCAGGGTGGTACAATGAGCAGTTCTTC.